This TCR beta chain was identified during a study of blood T cell repertoires in COVID-19. The protocol was immunoSEQ multiplex PCR, while the TCRdb copy is restricted to in-frame clones and leaves out a portion. The table includes 150,000 to 200,000 clones, about 85% detected once. CDR1 and CDR2 (germline): SGHRS, YFSETQ. V was trimmed by 0 bases and J by 1 base, leaving 13 bases between them. The CDR3 contains 16 residues. This clonotype originated in a man aged 55 to 70 with active or convalescent COVID-19. V is TRBV5-1 and J is TRBJ1-1; D is unclear. The sequencing sample was made of peripheral blood. The CDR3 sequence is CASSLDGPSRNTEAFF. The CDR3 coding sequence is TGCGCCAGCAGCTTGGATGGGCCGTCGAGGAACACTGAAGCTTTCTTT.